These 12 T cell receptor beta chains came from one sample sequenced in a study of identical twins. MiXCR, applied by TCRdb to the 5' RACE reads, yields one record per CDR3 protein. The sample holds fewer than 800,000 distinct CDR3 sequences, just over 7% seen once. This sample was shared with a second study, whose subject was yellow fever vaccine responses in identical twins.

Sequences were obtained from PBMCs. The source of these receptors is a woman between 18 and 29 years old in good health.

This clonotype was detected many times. The CDR3 reads CASSLLADEKLFF. The CDR3 DNA follows: TGCGCCAGCAGCTTGTTAGCGGATGAAAAACTGTTTTTT. The V and J genes are TRBV5-1 and TRBJ1-4, with D unclear. This CDR3 region has 13 residues. Germline CDR1 is SGHRS and CDR2 is YFSETQ. V shed 1 base and J shed 6 bases, with 7 bases lying between them.

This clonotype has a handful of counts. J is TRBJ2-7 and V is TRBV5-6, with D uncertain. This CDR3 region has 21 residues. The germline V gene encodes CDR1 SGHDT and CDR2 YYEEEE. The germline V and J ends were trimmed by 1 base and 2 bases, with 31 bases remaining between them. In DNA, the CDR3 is TGTGCCAGCAGCTTGAGTCGCCAGGTCATCCCTTTCCTCAGTTCCACCTACGAGCAGTACGTC. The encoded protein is CASSLSRQVIPFLSSTYEQYV.

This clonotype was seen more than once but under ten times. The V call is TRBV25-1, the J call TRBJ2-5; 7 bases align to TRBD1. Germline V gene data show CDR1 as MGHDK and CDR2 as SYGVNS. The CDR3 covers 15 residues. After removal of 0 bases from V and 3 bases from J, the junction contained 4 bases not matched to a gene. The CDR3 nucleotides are TGTGCCAGCAGTGAATATAGGGGGCAGGAAGAGACCCAGTACTTC. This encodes CASSEYRGQEETQYF.

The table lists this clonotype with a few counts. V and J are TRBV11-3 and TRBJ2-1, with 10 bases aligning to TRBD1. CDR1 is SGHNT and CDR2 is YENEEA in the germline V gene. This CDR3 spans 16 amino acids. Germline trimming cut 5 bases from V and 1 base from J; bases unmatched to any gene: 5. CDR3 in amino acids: CASSQDRGPSYNEQFF. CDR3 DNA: TGTGCCAGCAGCCAAGACAGGGGGCCTTCCTACAATGAGCAGTTCTTC.

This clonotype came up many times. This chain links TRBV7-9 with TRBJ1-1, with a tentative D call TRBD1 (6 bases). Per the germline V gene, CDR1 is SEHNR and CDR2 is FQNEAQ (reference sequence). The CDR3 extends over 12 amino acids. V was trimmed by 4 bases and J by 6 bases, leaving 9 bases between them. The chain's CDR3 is CASSYGTPEAFF. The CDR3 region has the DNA TGTGCCAGCAGCTACGGGACACCTGAAGCTTTCTTT.

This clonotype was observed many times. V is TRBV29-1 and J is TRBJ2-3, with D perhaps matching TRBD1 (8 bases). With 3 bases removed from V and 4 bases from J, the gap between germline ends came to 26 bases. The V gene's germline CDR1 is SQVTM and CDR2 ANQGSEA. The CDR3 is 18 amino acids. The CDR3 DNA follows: TGCAGCGTTGACGGGACAGGCCTTAGGCGGGAGCCTGCAGATACGCAGTATTTT. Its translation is CSVDGTGLRREPADTQYF.

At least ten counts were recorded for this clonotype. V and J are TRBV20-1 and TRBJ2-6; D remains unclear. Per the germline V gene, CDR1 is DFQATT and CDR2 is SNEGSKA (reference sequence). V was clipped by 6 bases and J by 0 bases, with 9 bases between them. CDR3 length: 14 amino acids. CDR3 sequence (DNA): TGCAGTGCAATCAAGGGCTCTGGGGCCAACGTCCTGACTTTC. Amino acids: CSAIKGSGANVLTF.

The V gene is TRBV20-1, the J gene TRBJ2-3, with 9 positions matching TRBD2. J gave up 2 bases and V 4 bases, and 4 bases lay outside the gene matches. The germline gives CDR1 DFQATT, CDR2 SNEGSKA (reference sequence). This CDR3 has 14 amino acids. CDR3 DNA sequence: TGCAGTGCTAAGAGACTAGCGGACACAGATACGCAGTATTTT. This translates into CSAKRLADTDTQYF.

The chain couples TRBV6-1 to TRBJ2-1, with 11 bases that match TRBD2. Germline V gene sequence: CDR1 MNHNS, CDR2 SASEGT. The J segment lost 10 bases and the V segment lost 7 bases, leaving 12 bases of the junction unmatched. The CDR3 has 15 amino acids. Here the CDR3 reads CASNPGTSGRREQFF. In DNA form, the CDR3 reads TGTGCCAGCAATCCAGGGACTAGCGGTCGCAGGGAGCAGTTCTTC.

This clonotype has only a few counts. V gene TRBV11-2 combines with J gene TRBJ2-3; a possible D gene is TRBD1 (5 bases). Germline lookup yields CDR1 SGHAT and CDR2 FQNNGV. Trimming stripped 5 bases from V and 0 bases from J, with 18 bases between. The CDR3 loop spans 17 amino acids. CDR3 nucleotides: TGTGCCAGCAGCACCAAACCTCAGGGCCGTAGCACAGATACGCAGTATTTT. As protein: CASSTKPQGRSTDTQYF.

In DNA, the CDR3 is TGCAGTGCTAGAGACCAAACCGGGACAGGGGTAGTTTCTGGAAACACCATATATTTT. Translation: CSARDQTGTGVVSGNTIYF. The V call is TRBV20-1, the J call TRBJ1-3; 10 bases match TRBD1. CDR3 length: 19 amino acids. Germline V gene lookup returns CDR1 DFQATT and CDR2 SNEGSKA (reference sequence). V lost 0 bases and J lost 1; bases outside the gene matches: 12.

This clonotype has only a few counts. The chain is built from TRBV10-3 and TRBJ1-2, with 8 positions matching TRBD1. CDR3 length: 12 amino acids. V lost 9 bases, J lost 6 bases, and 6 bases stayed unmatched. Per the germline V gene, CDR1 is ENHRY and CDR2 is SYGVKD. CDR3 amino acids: CAIGTGGHGYTF. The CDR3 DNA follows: TGTGCCATAGGGACAGGCGGTCATGGCTACACCTTC.